These 30 T cell receptor beta chains were all obtained from the same sample, sequenced in a study of T cell responses to AZD1222 COVID-19 vaccine. Libraries were prepared by immunoSEQ multiplex PCR; TCRdb keeps only in-frame clonotypes and omits some of them. The table includes approximately 100,000 clones, more than 75% detected once. The sequences come from peripheral blood, collected on day 0 of AZD1222 vaccination. The receptors originated from an adult in good health.

The chain links TRBV5-1 to TRBJ1-4; TRBD1 aligns across 10 bases. Germline CDR1 reads SGHRS; CDR2 reads YFSETQ. This CDR3 has 15 amino acids. Trimming took 0 bases from V and 8 from J; bases not matched to a gene: 4. Here the CDR3 reads CASSLARDRGEKLFF. The DNA of the CDR3 is TGCGCCAGCAGCTTGGCCCGGGACAGGGGAGAAAAACTGTTTTTT.

This clone has just one count. The J gene is TRBJ1-4, the V gene TRBV28; a possible D gene is TRBD1 (5 bases). This CDR3 is 16 amino acids long. Germline V gene lookup returns CDR1 MDHEN and CDR2 SYDVKM. Trimming removed 1 base at V and 2 bases at J, with 11 bases between. As DNA, the CDR3 is TGTGCCAGCAGTTTATTTTTAGGGGCGACTAATGAAAAACTGTTTTTT. Translated, it gives CASSLFLGATNEKLFF.

The J gene is TRBJ2-1, the V gene TRBV10-3; the match to TRBD1 covers 9 bases. Germline V gives CDR1 ENHRY, CDR2 SYGVKD. This CDR3 is built from 15 residues. J gave up 4 bases and V 5 bases, and 6 bases lay outside the gene matches. In DNA, the CDR3 is TGTGCCATCAGTTCCGGGACAGGGAGTTACAATGAGCAGTTCTTC. Translated: CAISSGTGSYNEQFF.

The J gene is TRBJ1-2, the V gene TRBV19; D perhaps matches TRBD1 (5 bases). This CDR3 is built from 13 residues. Between the trimmed V and J ends, which lost 7 bases and 7 bases, there was a span of 16 bases. Germline V CDR1 and CDR2: LNHDA, SQIVND (reference sequence). The CDR3 nucleotides are TGTGCCAGTACTGAAGGGCGTGGGGGTGGCTACACCTTC. Its protein product is CASTEGRGGGYTF.

The chain links TRBV6-5 to TRBJ1-3; 7 positions agree with TRBD1. Per germline, CDR1 MNHEY and CDR2 SVGAGI. CDR3 length: 15 amino acids. The junction had 10 bases not matched to a gene; V was cut back by 7 bases and J by 4 bases. CDR3 sequence (DNA): TGTGCCAGCAAAGAGAACCGGGACAGAGGAAACACCATATATTTT. Translating it yields CASKENRDRGNTIYF.

Here the CDR3 reads CASSDLEGELFF. In DNA form, the CDR3 reads TGTGCCAGCAGCGACCTGGAGGGGGAGCTGTTTTTT. The chain links TRBV2 to TRBJ2-2; D uncertain. The V gene lost 6 bases and the J gene lost 8 bases, with 10 bases spanning the gap. The CDR3 totals 12 residues. The germline V gene has CDR1 SNHLY and CDR2 FYNNEI.

The chain combines TRBV4-1 with TRBJ2-7; 9 nucleotides match TRBD2. V gave up 2 bases and J gave up 4 bases; unmatched junction bases: 9. CDR1 is MGHRA and CDR2 is YSYEKL in the germline V gene. This CDR3 is 16 amino acids long. For the CDR3, the DNA is TGCGCCAGCAGCCAATCCGAGGCTAGCGGGACGTACGAGCAGTACTTC. Encoded protein: CASSQSEASGTYEQYF.

The J gene is TRBJ2-5, the V gene TRBV30; no definite D call. The CDR3 runs 13 residues. CDR1 GTSNPN and CDR2 SVGIG come from the germline V gene (reference sequence). Between the trimmed V and J ends, which lost 2 bases and 5 bases, there was a span of 12 bases. The CDR3 DNA reads TGTGCCTGGAGTAGTAGCCTTGGGGAGACCCAGTACTTC. Translated, it gives CAWSSSLGETQYF.

V is TRBV5-6 and J is TRBJ1-2; tentatively, D is TRBD1 (5 bases). Germline V gene data show CDR1 as SGHDT and CDR2 as YYEEEE. The CDR3 length is 13 residues. Trimming took off 3 bases at V and 7 bases at J, with 13 bases between the two ends. CDR3 sequence reads: CASSWDVEGGYTF. The CDR3 DNA reads TGTGCCAGCAGCTGGGACGTAGAGGGTGGCTACACCTTC.

The chain couples TRBV5-8 to TRBJ2-5; 13 nucleotides agree with TRBD2. V trimming: 3 bases; J trimming: 3 bases; junction bases outside the gene matches: 5. The CDR3 is made up of 16 amino acids. Per the germline V gene, CDR1 is SGHTS and CDR2 is YDEGEE. This chain's CDR3 is CASSSLAGGPEETQYF. The CDR3 DNA follows: TGTGCCAGCAGCTCACTAGCGGGAGGGCCGGAAGAGACCCAGTACTTC.

The genes are TRBV5-6 and TRBJ2-7; possible D gene TRBD1, 5 bases. CDR3 length equals 14 residues. In germline, CDR1 is SGHDT, CDR2 YYEEEE. V dropped 3 bases and J dropped 3 bases, with 13 bases sitting between them. The CDR3 DNA follows: TGTGCCAGCAGCTCTTCCCTTGACAGCTACGAGCAGTACTTC. Amino acids: CASSSSLDSYEQYF.

This clone appeared once. The chain has TRBV7-7 and TRBJ2-5; 7 positions agree with TRBD2. CDR1 is SSHAT and CDR2 is FNYEAQ in the germline V gene (reference sequence). The CDR3 extends over 14 amino acids. Germline trimming cut 3 bases from V and 4 bases from J; bases unmatched to any gene: 5. In DNA, the CDR3 is TGTGCCAGCAGCTTTGGTGGGGAGGGAGAGACCCAGTACTTC. Amino acid sequence: CASSFGGEGETQYF.

The genes are TRBV5-5 and TRBJ1-1, with 9 nucleotides matching TRBD1. In germline, CDR1 is SGHKS, CDR2 YYEKEE (reference sequence). This CDR3 is 13 amino acids long. Trimming took 4 bases from V and 8 from J; bases not matched to a gene: 6. CDR3 bases: TGTGCCAGCAGCCCAGAAGGGACAGGGGAAGCTTTCTTT. Translated: CASSPEGTGEAFF.

The CDR3 region has the DNA TGTGCCACCAGTGATGGGTCGGGGGAAGAGCAGTTCTTC. Translated: CATSDGSGEEQFF. This chain uses TRBV24-1 with TRBJ2-1; weak D call: TRBD2 (6 bases). V shed 3 bases and J shed 10 bases, with 12 bases lying between them. The CDR3 has 13 residues. Germline V gene sequence: CDR1 KGHDR, CDR2 SFDVKD.

This chain joins TRBV6-5 and TRBJ2-3; tentative D call: TRBD2 (6 bases). Trimming stripped 11 bases from V and 4 bases from J, with 19 bases between. This CDR3 has 14 residues. Germline-derived CDR1 and CDR2 are MNHEY and SVGAGI. The DNA for the CDR3 is TGTGCCTTATCCGCCCGGCGGGATTCAGATACGCAGTATTTT. Protein: CALSARRDSDTQYF.

V usage is TRBV30 and J usage is TRBJ2-3; D is perhaps TRBD1 (6 bases). Trimming cost V 4 bases and J 5 bases, with 7 bases left between them. The CDR3 is 11 amino acids. Germline V gene lookup returns CDR1 GTSNPN and CDR2 SVGIG (reference sequence). CDR3: CAWTGVDTQYF. The CDR3, as DNA: TGTGCCTGGACAGGGGTAGATACGCAGTATTTT.

This clone was detected a few times. The V and J genes are TRBV6-5 and TRBJ1-1, with TRBD1 matching over 7 bases. The ends lost 5 bases at V and 0 bases at J; junction bases unmatched: 6. Per germline, CDR1 MNHEY and CDR2 SVGAGI. CDR3 length equals 15 residues. The CDR3 protein is CASSRGQTMNTEAFF. In DNA form, the CDR3 reads TGTGCCAGCAGTCGGGGACAGACCATGAACACTGAAGCTTTCTTT.

The chain carries TRBV5-4 and TRBJ2-1, with D perhaps assigned TRBD1 or TRBD2 (6 bases each). The CDR3 is 16 amino acids. Germline CDR1 reads SGHNT; CDR2 reads YYREEE (reference sequence). V was shortened by 4 bases and J by 10 bases, with 24 bases between the two germline ends. DNA for the CDR3: TGTGCCAGCAGCCCGCGTCCTATGGGGGGCCCCGAAGAGCAGTTCTTC. Amino acid sequence: CASSPRPMGGPEEQFF.

This clone was seen once. J is TRBJ1-1 and V is TRBV10-2, with 7 bases lining up with TRBD1. CDR3 size: 13 residues. CDR1 WSHSY and CDR2 SAAADI come from the germline V gene. V was pared by 6 bases and J by 1 base, with 2 bases of the junction left unmatched. This CDR3 reads CASRRQGNTEAFF. In DNA, the CDR3 is TGCGCCAGCAGAAGACAGGGGAACACTGAAGCTTTCTTT.

The chain carries TRBV5-6 and TRBJ1-4; TRBD1 aligns across 8 bases. V lost 3 bases and J lost 8; bases outside the gene matches: 6. The CDR3 length is 14 residues. Per the germline V gene, CDR1 is SGHDT and CDR2 is YYEEEE. CDR3 nucleotides: TGTGCCAGCAGCTGGACAGGGAGAGGCGAAAAACTGTTTTTT. It codes for CASSWTGRGEKLFF.

This clone was seen once. V is TRBV7-2 and J is TRBJ1-2; no firm D call. Trimming took off 7 bases at V and 2 bases at J, with 14 bases between the two ends. This CDR3 comprises 14 residues. Germline assignment: CDR1 SGHTA and CDR2 FQGNSA. The CDR3 DNA is TGTGCCAGCACTCTACACCTCGTAAACTATGGCTACACCTTC. Residues: CASTLHLVNYGYTF.

This chain connects TRBV7-9 to TRBJ2-7, with D perhaps TRBD1 (6 bases). Germline CDR1 SEHNR, CDR2 FQNEAQ (reference sequence). The CDR3 totals 12 residues. V was clipped by 5 bases and J by 5 bases, with 10 bases between them. The CDR3 loop is CASSRAGDEQYF. In nucleotides, the CDR3 is TGTGCCAGCAGCCGCGCAGGGGACGAGCAGTACTTC.

The V and J genes are TRBV7-2 and TRBJ2-3; D ambiguous. Germline values: CDR1 SGHTA, CDR2 FQGNSA. Trimming took off 4 bases at V and 2 bases at J, with 4 bases between the two ends. The CDR3 covers 12 residues. The CDR3 is CASSSYTDTQYF. CDR3 coding DNA: TGTGCCAGCAGCTCATACACAGATACGCAGTATTTT.

This clone was counted once. The J gene is TRBJ1-3, the V gene TRBV7-2; 7 positions agree with TRBD1. Germline lookup yields CDR1 SGHTA and CDR2 FQGNSA. The V gene end was trimmed by 5 bases and the J gene end by 9 bases; junction bases not matched to a gene: 10. This CDR3 spans 14 amino acids. The CDR3 DNA is TGTGCCAGCAGCCAAAGCCGGGACAGTGGCACCATATATTTT. The encoded protein is CASSQSRDSGTIYF.

CDR3 DNA sequence: TGCGCCAGCAGCTTGAAAGGGGGGGAACCTAACTATGGCTACACCTTC. Translated: CASSLKGGEPNYGYTF. This rearrangement joins TRBV5-1 to TRBJ1-2; a weak D match, TRBD1 (6 bases). The V end was cut by 1 base, the J end by 0 bases, with 13 bases between. This CDR3 spans 16 amino acids. Germline CDR1 and CDR2: SGHRS and YFSETQ. The entire variable domain, with the rest obtained from reference TRBV5-1 and TRBJ1-2, is as follows: KAGVTQTPRYLIKTRGQQVTLSCSPISGHRSVSWYQQTPGQGLQFLFEYFSETQRNKGNFPGRFSGRQFSNSRSEMNVSTLELGDSALYLCASSLKGGEPNYGYTFGSGTRLTVV.

The chain employs TRBV5-1 and TRBJ1-1, with a possible D match to TRBD1 (6 bases). V was pared by 0 bases and J by 5 bases, with 20 bases between. The CDR3 covers 17 residues. From germline, CDR1 is SGHRS and CDR2 YFSETQ. CDR3 nucleotide sequence: TGCGCCAGCAGCTTGGGTTTGCAGGGGACCAGAGGTACTGAAGCTTTCTTT. The encoded protein is CASSLGLQGTRGTEAFF.

The V and J genes are TRBV7-9 and TRBJ1-2, with a tentative D call TRBD1 (6 bases). The CDR3 runs to 14 residues. The germline V gene encodes CDR1 SEHNR and CDR2 FQNEAQ (reference sequence). Trimming took 2 bases from V and 3 from J, leaving 10 bases between them. CDR3 amino acids: CASSLSGADYGYTF. The CDR3 region has the DNA TGTGCCAGCAGCTTATCAGGGGCCGACTATGGCTACACCTTC.

The chain joins TRBV5-8 to TRBJ1-3, with D uncertain. Between the trimmed V and J ends, which lost 4 bases and 4 bases, there was a span of 15 bases. Germline CDR1 reads SGHTS; CDR2 reads YDEGEE. The CDR3 contains 15 residues. DNA for the CDR3: TGTGCCAGCAGCCCCCAGCGGGCTCCCGGAAACACCATATATTTT. This encodes CASSPQRAPGNTIYF.

Note on this clone: This sample also contains other DNA sequences that code for the same CDR3. The chain carries TRBV7-3 and TRBJ2-3; weak D call: TRBD2 (5 bases). This CDR3 is built from 14 residues. Trimming shortened V by 5 bases and J by 5 bases, and 14 bases separated the two germline ends. Germline CDR1 SGHTA, CDR2 FQGTGA. In DNA, the CDR3 is TGTGCCAGCAGCCCCCGGGATTCTGGAGATACGCAGTATTTT. It yields the protein CASSPRDSGDTQYF.

This CDR3 is CASSPRQWTYEQYF. CDR3 bases: TGTGCCAGCAGTCCGAGACAGTGGACCTACGAGCAGTACTTC. The rearrangement joins TRBV28 to TRBJ2-7; the D gene is possibly TRBD1 (5 bases). V shed 5 bases and J shed 2 bases, with 13 bases lying between them. This CDR3 has 14 amino acids. Germline V gives CDR1 MDHEN, CDR2 SYDVKM.